One sample yielded the 30 T cell receptor beta chains listed below, sequenced in a study of blood T cells in healthy people across ages. The second PCR ran about 6 to 11 cycles with a sample-barcoded 5' primer and J-beta primers. MiXCR, run by TCRdb on the 5' RACE reads, gives a single entry per CDR3 protein. The table shows about 700,000 distinct CDR3 sequences, with roughly 32% occurring only once. The source material was blood. Receptor source: a woman aged 80 or over in good health.

Of note for this clonotype: A junction boundary mismatches the germline segment, possibly from a read error. The chain recombines TRBV2 with TRBJ1-2; a possible D gene is TRBD1 (6 bases). The CDR3 is 14 amino acids. Germline CDR1 and CDR2: SNHLY and FYNNEI. The CDR3: CASREARGRVGYTF. In nucleotides, the CDR3 is TGTGCCAGCAGGGAAGCGCGGGGGCGGGTTGGCTACACCTTC.

The CDR3 spells CASSLGTSIGTDTQYF. CDR3 bases: TGTGCCAGCAGCTTGGGGACTAGCATAGGCACAGATACGCAGTATTTT. The V and J genes are TRBV7-9 and TRBJ2-3, with 9 bases identical to TRBD2. The CDR3 is 16 residues long. CDR1 is SEHNR and CDR2 is FQNEAQ in the germline V gene (reference sequence). The V and J ends lost 3 bases and 1 base, in that order; junction bases with no gene match: 5.

The rearrangement joins TRBV29-1 to TRBJ2-4; maybe TRBD1 (6 bases). The end of the DNA aligns better with TRBJ2-7, so the J call may be wrong. From germline, CDR1 is SQVTM and CDR2 ANQGSEA. This CDR3 contains 12 residues. The CDR3 loop reads CSVRDTAYEQYF. As DNA, the CDR3 is TGCAGCGTCCGGGACACAGCCTACGAGCAGTACTTC.

This clonotype was observed at least ten times. This chain joins TRBV30 and TRBJ1-2, with D hard to call. This CDR3 is 12 amino acids long. Germline loops: CDR1 GTSNPN, CDR2 SVGIG (reference sequence). V was trimmed by 8 bases and J by 8 bases, leaving 18 bases between them. In DNA, the CDR3 is TGTGCCCTTCTCAACCCCGGCCCAGGCTACACCTTC. Translating gives CALLNPGPGYTF.

This clonotype was picked up many times. The chain carries TRBV20-1 and TRBJ2-1, with 14 bases aligning to TRBD2. The CDR3 has 17 amino acids. V was pared by 3 bases and J by 2 bases, with 6 bases of the junction left unmatched. Per the germline V gene, CDR1 is DFQATT and CDR2 is SNEGSKA (reference sequence). The CDR3 spells CSARGRTSGGTYNEQFF. The CDR3 bases are TGCAGTGCTAGGGGCAGGACTAGCGGGGGGACCTACAATGAGCAGTTCTTC.

In regard to this clonotype: At one end, the junction sequence differs from germline, possibly due to a read error. The chain links TRBV15 to TRBJ1-2; weak D call: TRBD1 (5 bases). Per the germline V gene, CDR1 is LNHNV and CDR2 is YYDKDF (reference sequence). The CDR3 loop spans 14 amino acids. The CDR3 is CATSRGGAIVGYTF. The CDR3 nucleotides are TGCGCCACCAGCAGAGGAGGGGCTATCGTTGGCTACACCTTC.

The chain employs TRBV7-8 and TRBJ2-3; TRBD1 aligns across 11 bases. CDR1 and CDR2 (germline): SGHVS, FQNEAQ. This CDR3 spans 15 amino acids. Germline trimming cut 3 bases from V and 4 bases from J; bases unmatched to any gene: 3. As DNA, the CDR3 is TGTGCCAGCAGCTTCGGACAGGGGGCCGCAGATACGCAGTATTTT. Translation gives CASSFGQGAADTQYF.

V is TRBV7-2 and J is TRBJ2-4; D remains unclear. The DNA end is more similar to TRBJ2-7, so the J call may be wrong. CDR1 SGHTA and CDR2 FQGNSA come from the germline V gene. The CDR3 loop spans 14 amino acids. As DNA, the CDR3 is TGTGCCAGCAGCTTACAACGCGGTAAGGACGAGCAGTACTTC. This gives the protein CASSLQRGKDEQYF.

Ten or more counts support this clonotype. CDR3 sequence: CATSDPSGGHYNEQFF. In nucleotides, the CDR3 is TGTGCCACCAGTGACCCTAGCGGGGGACACTACAATGAGCAGTTCTTC. This rearrangement joins TRBV24-1 to TRBJ2-1, with 10 bases that match TRBD2. Unmatched junction bases numbered 5, after V lost 4 bases and J lost 3 bases. Looked up from germline, CDR1 is KGHDR and CDR2 is SFDVKD. This CDR3 is 16 amino acids long.

Remarks on this clonotype: A read error is possible here, since a much larger clone lies one base away. The chain is built from TRBV20-1 and TRBJ2-5, with D uncertain. The CDR3 is 13 amino acids. Germline-derived CDR1 and CDR2 are DFQATT and SNEGSKA (reference sequence). Trimming removed 6 bases at V and 11 bases at J, with 22 bases between. The CDR3 DNA is TGCAGTGCAGCCGATAACGCTCCCAATGAGCAGTACTTC. Residues: CSAADNAPNEQYF.

Ten or more counts support this clonotype. This chain uses TRBV2 with TRBJ2-7; a possible D gene is TRBD1 (6 bases). The germline V and J ends were trimmed by 8 bases and 3 bases, with 11 bases remaining between them. Germline CDR1 SNHLY, CDR2 FYNNEI. This CDR3 spans 12 amino acids. The CDR3 DNA follows: TGTGCCAGCTCCGGACAGTACTACGAGCAGTACTTC. Protein sequence: CASSGQYYEQYF.

The chain joins TRBV7-9 to TRBJ1-4; a possible D gene is TRBD1 (5 bases). Germline loops: CDR1 SEHNR, CDR2 FQNEAQ (reference sequence). The CDR3 sequence is 18 residues long. V shed 4 bases and J shed 0 bases, with 18 bases lying between them. This CDR3 reads CASSSGTQSLATNEKLFF. Here the CDR3 DNA reads TGTGCCAGCAGCTCTGGGACCCAAAGCCTTGCAACTAATGAAAAACTGTTTTTT.

This clonotype has a count of ten or more. The chain combines TRBV7-2 with TRBJ2-3, with 11 bases lining up with TRBD1. In germline, CDR1 is SGHTA, CDR2 FQGNSA. V was clipped by 3 bases and J by 2 bases; unmatched bases: 1. The CDR3 spans 15 residues. As DNA, the CDR3 is TGTGCCAGCAGCTTGGACAGGGGGCTCACAGATACGCAGTATTTT. Its protein is CASSLDRGLTDTQYF.

The chain has TRBV27 and TRBJ1-6; TRBD1 matches 7 bases. The CDR3 contains 12 residues. Trimming at V came to 6 bases and at J to 10 bases, leaving 3 bases not matched to a gene. CDR1 MNHEY and CDR2 SMNVEV come from the germline V gene (reference sequence). CDR3 sequence reads: CASSDRASPLHF. CDR3 nucleotides: TGTGCCAGCAGCGACAGGGCGTCACCCCTCCACTTT.

Note on this clonotype: A much larger clonotype is one base distant, so this may be a read error. The rearrangement joins TRBV7-2 to TRBJ2-5; 11 bases map to TRBD1. Gene TRBJ2-7 matches the end of the DNA better, so the J call may be wrong. Germline lookup yields CDR1 SGHTA and CDR2 FQGNSA. This CDR3 comprises 16 residues. The DNA for the CDR3 is TGTACCAGCAGCCGATTACCGGGACAGGGGGTCCACGAGCAGTACTTC. Translating it yields CTSSRLPGQGVHEQYF.

This clonotype has only a few counts. The chain couples TRBV6-1 to TRBJ1-5; D is possibly TRBD1 (5 bases). The CDR3 has 14 residues. Germline CDR1 is MNHNS and CDR2 is SASEGT. The V end was cut by 6 bases, the J end by 5 bases, with 14 bases between. The CDR3 bases are TGTGCCAGCAGACCGGGGCAGGCCCATCAGCCCCAGCATTTT. It is translated as CASRPGQAHQPQHF.

The count of this clonotype is one. This chain uses TRBV6-2 or TRBV6-3 with TRBJ2-1, with no clear D. Deletions cut 2 bases from V and 5 bases from J, with 4 bases between. The germline V gene encodes CDR1 MNHEY and CDR2 SVGEGT. The CDR3 is 12 residues long. This chain's CDR3 is CASSYPHNEQFF. CDR3 in DNA: TGTGCCAGCAGTTACCCTCACAATGAGCAGTTCTTC.

This clonotype has ten or more counts. The V and J genes are TRBV10-3 and TRBJ2-1; 7 nucleotides line up with TRBD2. CDR1 is ENHRY, CDR2 SYGVKD, per germline. CDR3 length: 19 residues. J lost 7 bases, V lost 0 bases, and 18 bases had no gene match. This chain's CDR3 is CAISESTRSKRGRGNEQFF. CDR3 DNA sequence: TGTGCCATCAGTGAGTCGACTCGTTCTAAGCGGGGCCGGGGGAATGAGCAGTTCTTC.

In its sample, this clonotype was seen once. The rearrangement links TRBV20-1 to TRBJ2-3; tentatively, D is TRBD1 (6 bases). The ends were cut back, 1 base at V and 0 bases at J, with 11 bases in the middle. The CDR3 loop spans 15 amino acids. Germline CDR1 and CDR2: DFQATT and SNEGSKA (reference sequence). This chain's CDR3 is CSARAPQGSTDTQYF. The DNA for the CDR3 is TGCAGTGCTAGAGCCCCGCAGGGGAGCACAGATACGCAGTATTTT.

This clonotype was seen at least ten times. The chain is built from TRBV4-1 and TRBJ2-1; 8 nucleotides agree with TRBD2. With 1 base clipped from V and 6 bases from J, the junction kept 11 bases outside the gene matches. The CDR3 is 17 residues long. CDR1 is MGHRA, CDR2 YSYEKL, per germline. The CDR3 nucleotides read TGCGCCAGCAGCCAAGCGGGAAGCGGGGGACTTTCCAATGAGCAGTTCTTC. This encodes CASSQAGSGGLSNEQFF.

A remark on this clonotype: This could be a read error, since a much larger clone is one nucleotide away. CDR3 in amino acids: CACSPGRPSDTEAFF. The CDR3 bases are TGTGCCTGCAGCCCGGGGCGACCGAGTGACACTGAAGCTTTCTTT. The chain recombines TRBV9 with TRBJ1-1; tentatively, D is TRBD1 (5 bases). This CDR3 region has 15 residues. Germline CDR1 is SGDLS and CDR2 is YYNGEE.

This clonotype was observed at least ten times. The chain is built from TRBV7-9 and TRBJ1-6, with unresolved D. Germline CDR1 and CDR2: SEHNR and FQNEAQ (reference sequence). Trimming pared 5 bases from V and 6 bases from J, leaving 17 bases between. CDR3 length: 16 residues. CDR3 coding DNA: TGTGCCAGCAGCGTAACAACAGCCGGACGTAATTCACCCCTCCACTTT. Protein: CASSVTTAGRNSPLHF.

The chain carries TRBV29-1 and TRBJ1-4; D is unclear. The CDR3 length is 13 residues. Trimming cost V 4 bases and J 5 bases, with 11 bases left between them. Germline assignment: CDR1 SQVTM and CDR2 ANQGSEA. In DNA form, the CDR3 reads TGCAGCGTTGGTTGGCAGCACAATGAAAAACTGTTTTTT. Residues: CSVGWQHNEKLFF.

Many counts were recorded for this clonotype. The V and J genes are TRBV6-2 or TRBV6-3 and TRBJ1-4; tentative D call: TRBD1 (6 bases). Trimming removed 5 bases at V and 8 bases at J, with 18 bases between. CDR3 size: 15 residues. Germline-derived CDR1 and CDR2 are MNHEY and SVGEGT. The CDR3 coding sequence is TGTGCCAGCAGTGACCAAACAGGGTTCGGCGAAAAACTGTTTTTT. Its protein is CASSDQTGFGEKLFF.

This clonotype occurred many times. This chain uses TRBV2 with TRBJ2-7, with 8 positions matching TRBD1. Germline loops: CDR1 SNHLY, CDR2 FYNNEI. This CDR3 is built from 14 residues. V was clipped by 4 bases and J by 12 bases; unmatched bases: 14. This CDR3 is CASSGSGQGWFGYF. DNA for the CDR3: TGTGCCAGCAGTGGGAGCGGACAGGGTTGGTTTGGGTACTTC.

The genes are TRBV20-1 and TRBJ2-5; D gene ambiguous. V shed 4 bases and J shed 1 base, with 10 bases lying between them. CDR1 DFQATT and CDR2 SNEGSKA come from the germline V gene (reference sequence). The CDR3 sequence is 13 residues long. The CDR3, as DNA: TGCAGTGCTAAGAATGAGTTCCAAGAGACCCAGTACTTC. Protein product: CSAKNEFQETQYF.

The rearrangement joins TRBV6-5 to TRBJ1-1; weak D call: TRBD1 (5 bases). Germline loops: CDR1 MNHEY, CDR2 SVGAGI. Trimming took 6 bases from V and 5 from J, leaving 13 bases between them. The CDR3 totals 13 residues. The DNA for the CDR3 is TGTGCCAGCAGCAACAGGCTGCGGACTGAAGCTTTCTTT. It translates to CASSNRLRTEAFF.

The chain recombines TRBV10-3 with TRBJ2-1; 8 nucleotides line up with TRBD2. Germline V CDR1 and CDR2: ENHRY, SYGVKD. This CDR3 spans 15 amino acids. Germline trimming cut 3 bases from V and 7 bases from J; bases unmatched to any gene: 8. In DNA form, the CDR3 reads TGTGCCATCAGTGAAAGGTCGGGGGGGCGGAATGAGCAGTTCTTC. This translates into CAISERSGGRNEQFF.

The chain employs TRBV6-2 or TRBV6-3 and TRBJ1-1; a weak D match, TRBD1 (6 bases). This CDR3 region has 14 residues. Germline-derived CDR1 and CDR2 are MNHEY and SVGEGT. The ends were cut back, 3 bases at V and 1 base at J, with 9 bases in the middle. The CDR3 DNA sequence: TGTGCCAGCAGTTATACGACAGGGAACACTGAAGCTTTCTTT. It encodes CASSYTTGNTEAFF.

This clonotype was observed many times. J is TRBJ2-1 and V is TRBV4-1, with a tentative D call TRBD1 (6 bases). The CDR3 spans 16 residues. The germline V and J ends were trimmed by 0 bases and 7 bases, with 16 bases remaining between them. The V gene's germline CDR1 is MGHRA and CDR2 YSYEKL. Written as DNA, the CDR3 is TGCGCCAGCAGCCAAGAAGTCTCCAGGGGCCTGAATGAGCAGTTCTTC. This encodes CASSQEVSRGLNEQFF.